Listed below are T cell receptor beta chains from one sample, sequenced in a study of breast tumors, draining lymph nodes, adjacent tissues. TCRdb fed the multiplex PCR reads into MiXCR, producing one record per CDR3 protein. The data show under 35,000 distinct CDR3 sequences, over 55% seen once. The sequenced sample consisted of breast tumor tissue. All receptors come from a female donor with breast cancer. Some clones in this sample may be carry-over from other donors' samples. CDR3s include the opening cysteine and the closing phenylalanine or tryptophan. The order of the fields is J gene, clone size, V gene, D gene, CDR3 DNA, CDR3 protein. The D gene is left open where the match is weak. Clone size, where shown, is once, few, many, or a class for clones that have expanded.

>TRBJ2-5|.|TRBV28|.
TGTGCCAGCAGTCGACCACTAGTGCCAGAGACCCAGTACTTC
CASSRPLVPETQYF
>TRBJ2-4|many|TRBV29-1|.
TGCAGCGCCCAAGACCAGAAAAACATTCAGTACTTC
CSAQDQKNIQYF
>TRBJ1-5|.|TRBV7-9|.
TGTGCCAGCATCCGAGTTAGCAATCAGCCCCAGCATTTT
CASIRVSNQPQHF
>TRBJ2-1|.|TRBV9|.
TGTGCCAGCAGCGTAGGAGGGGTTACTTATGAGCAGTTCTTC
CASSVGGVTYEQFF
>TRBJ1-2|once|TRBV7-3|.
TGTGCCAGCAGCCACCCGGGGCTTGGCTACACCTTC
CASSHPGLGYTF
>TRBJ1-2|.|TRBV6-2/TRBV6-3|.
TGTGCCAGCAGTTACTCGGGGGTCGGCTACACCTTC
CASSYSGVGYTF
>TRBJ1-2|many|TRBV6-1|.
TGTGCCAGCAAGGAAACCGGGACATCGGTCTTCTATGGCTACACCTTC
CASKETGTSVFYGYTF
>TRBJ1-4|few|TRBV7-2|.
TGTGCCAGCAGCTTATTAACAGCCCATGAAAAACTGTTTTTT
CASSLLTAHEKLFF
>TRBJ2-2|.|TRBV4-1|TRBD2
TGCGCCAGCAGCCATGTGGGTCGGGAGGACACCGGGGAGCTGTTTTTT
CASSHVGREDTGELFF
>TRBJ2-7|.|TRBV10-2|.
TGCGCCAGCAGGGCAGGGGAGGACTACGAGCAGTACTTC
CASRAGEDYEQYF
>TRBJ2-2|.|TRBV7-9|TRBD1
TGTGCCAGCAGCTTAGCAGGGGGCCGTAGCGGGGAGCTGTTTTTT
CASSLAGGRSGELFF
>TRBJ2-7|.|TRBV9|.
TGTGCCAGCAGCGTAGGGGTCAGGGGCGGCGAGCAGTACTTC
CASSVGVRGGEQYF
>TRBJ1-2|.|TRBV2|TRBD1
TGTGCCAGCAGCCCGGACAGGGGTGACTATGGCTACACCTTC
CASSPDRGDYGYTF
>TRBJ2-3|.|TRBV6-5|.
TGTGCCAGCAGTGCTAGGGGGGGGAGAGATACGCAGTATTTT
CASSARGGRDTQYF
>TRBJ2-5|.|TRBV6-5|TRBD1
TGTGCCAGCAGTTACTGGACAGGGGGAGAGACCCAGTACTTC
CASSYWTGGETQYF
>TRBJ2-1|.|TRBV6-4|.
TGTGCCAGCAGTGGCAACACAGAGTACAATGAGCAGTTCTTC
CASSGNTEYNEQFF
>TRBJ2-7|.|TRBV7-2|TRBD2
TGTGCCAGCAGCTTAGGACTAGCGGGAGTAGACGAGCAGTACTTC
CASSLGLAGVDEQYF
>TRBJ2-7|once|TRBV14|.
TGCGCCAGCAGCCAAGATACTCCCTCCCCATACGAGCAGTACTTC
CASSQDTPSPYEQYF
>TRBJ2-7|once|TRBV2|.
TGTGCCAGTAGGGACCCCTACGAGCAGTACTTC
CASRDPYEQYF
>TRBJ2-3|many|TRBV5-1|TRBD2
TGCGCCAGCAGGCCCGTGGGACTAGCGGAACTGGCAGATACGCAGTATTTT
CASRPVGLAELADTQYF
>TRBJ2-1|.|TRBV20-1|TRBD2
TGCAGTGCTATGTGGACTAGCGGGAGGGCCTACAATGAGCAGTTCTTC
CSAMWTSGRAYNEQFF
>TRBJ1-4|.|TRBV7-6|.
TGTGCCAGCAGCTTAGAGGAGAGGTTTAATGAAAAACTGTTTTTT
CASSLEERFNEKLFF
>TRBJ1-6|few|TRBV15|.
TGTGCCACCAGCAGGGAAAACTCACCCCTCCACTTT
CATSRENSPLHF
>TRBJ1-2|.|TRBV7-2|.
TGTGCCAGCAGCCCCCCGGGACCCACCACCTATGGCTACACCTTC
CASSPPGPTTYGYTF
>TRBJ2-3|.|TRBV7-9|TRBD2
TGTGCCAGCAGCTCGCGGGAGGCCAACACAGATACGCAGTATTTT
CASSSREANTDTQYF
>TRBJ2-7|.|TRBV20-1|.
TGCAGTGCTAGCCCTGGACAGCTACCCTACGAGCAGTACTTC
CSASPGQLPYEQYF
>TRBJ2-7|.|TRBV29-1|TRBD1
TGCAGCGTTGAAGGAGTGGACAGGGGGAAGTACGAGCAGTACTTC
CSVEGVDRGKYEQYF
>TRBJ1-1|few|TRBV9|.
TGTGCCAGCAGCCGAGGAGGGAGCACTGAAGCTTTCTTT
CASSRGGSTEAFF
>TRBJ1-6|.|TRBV14|.
TGTGCCAGCAGCCCCCAGGCCCCCGAGGATTCACCCCTCCACTTT
CASSPQAPEDSPLHF
>TRBJ2-7|many|TRBV6-2/TRBV6-3|TRBD1
TGTGCCAGCAGGCACGGGACAGGGCCCTCCGAGCAGTACTTC
CASRHGTGPSEQYF
>TRBJ2-3|.|TRBV4-3|TRBD2
TGCGCCAGCAGCCAACTCACGACTAGCAGAGCCACAGATACGCAGTATTTT
CASSQLTTSRATDTQYF
>TRBJ2-3|medium-sized|TRBV7-7|TRBD2
TGTGCTAGCAGCCCGACGGGGGGTGCAGATACGCAGTATTTT
CASSPTGGADTQYF
>TRBJ1-2|.|TRBV6-5|.
TGTGCCAGCAGTCACGTCCGGACGGGAGGGGGCTATGGCTACACCTTC
CASSHVRTGGGYGYTF
>TRBJ1-2|.|TRBV20-1|.
TGCAGTGCTAGAGCTGTCGACCCGGGAAATGGCTACACCTTC
CSARAVDPGNGYTF
>TRBJ2-7|few|TRBV4-1|.
TGCGCCAGCAGCCAAAGTTGGGCAGACCTTTCCTACGAGCAGTACTTC
CASSQSWADLSYEQYF
>TRBJ1-2|once|TRBV12-5|TRBD1
TGTGCCAGCAGATCAACTGGGACAGGGTGGGGCTACACCTTC
CASRSTGTGWGYTF
>TRBJ2-2|many|TRBV7-8|TRBD2
TGTGCCAGCAGCCGACGGACTAGCGGAGCGAACACCGGGGAGCTGTTTTTT
CASSRRTSGANTGELFF
>TRBJ2-7|.|TRBV5-5|.
TGTGCCAGCAGCTTGGGGGGTTTCGGGGATAGCTCCTACGGGCAGTACTTC
CASSLGGFGDSSYGQYF
>TRBJ2-6|once|TRBV3-1|.
TGTGCCAGCAGCCAGACCTTATTCTCTGGGGCCAACGTCCTGACTTTC
CASSQTLFSGANVLTF
>TRBJ2-1|many|TRBV12-5|.
TGTGCTAGTGGGAAATATCGGGACACTTCCTACAATGAGCAGTTCTTC
CASGKYRDTSYNEQFF
>TRBJ1-3|medium-sized|TRBV30|TRBD1
TGTGCCTGGAGTGTCAGGGGGCGCGGAAGAAACACCATATATTTT
CAWSVRGRGRNTIYF
>TRBJ2-5|many|TRBV6-6|TRBD1
TGTGCCAGCAGTTACCCCGCCGGGATGGGACAGGGGCTGCGAGAGACCCAGTACTTC
CASSYPAGMGQGLRETQYF
>TRBJ1-2|.|TRBV5-1|.
TGCCCCAGCAGTTCGGAGGGTCGTTCCTATGGCTACACCTTC
CPSSSEGRSYGYTF
>TRBJ2-7|once|TRBV29-1|TRBD2
TGCAGTGCTAGGGGACTAGCGGGAGGGCCGGGGGAGCAGTACTTC
CSARGLAGGPGEQYF
>TRBJ1-6|few|TRBV6-6|.
TGTGCCAGCAGTGAAACTACCCCGGCTAATTCACCCCTCCACTTT
CASSETTPANSPLHF
>TRBJ2-3|.|TRBV20-1|TRBD2
TGCAGTGCTAGATTCGGGGGGGGAGATACGCAGTATTTT
CSARFGGGDTQYF
>TRBJ2-1|.|TRBV5-1|TRBD2
TGCGCCAGCAGCCAAGCGGGAGGGGCCTACAATGAGCAGTTCTTC
CASSQAGGAYNEQFF
>TRBJ1-5|.|TRBV9|TRBD1
TGTGCCAGCAGCGTAGAGGGACAGGTCAATCAGCCCCAGCATTTT
CASSVEGQVNQPQHF